The rows below give T cell receptor beta chains drawn from one sample of a study of T cell responses to AZD1222 COVID-19 vaccine. Sequencing was performed with immunoSEQ multiplex PCR; in TCRdb, only in-frame clones are kept and a portion is missing. The repertoire has about 140,000 clones, 70% to 90% of them found once; the top ten carry about 6%. The source material was peripheral blood, sampled on day 0 of AZD1222 vaccination. All receptors derive from an adult in good health. Both conserved end residues are part of each CDR3. A D gene is named only where the DNA matches it firmly. Clone size is not always given. Where it is, it says once, few, many or a class for expanded clones.

CDR3 protein: CSVEAYGSYGYTF
CDR3 DNA: TGCAGCGTTGAAGCTTACGGGAGCTATGGCTACACCTTC
V gene: TRBV29-1
D gene: NA
J gene: TRBJ1-2
clone size: NA

CDR3 protein: CAIMRAQSQYQETQYF
CDR3 DNA: TGTGCCATAATGAGAGCGCAGTCTCAATACCAAGAGACCCAGTACTTC
V gene: TRBV30
D gene: NA
J gene: TRBJ2-5
clone size: NA

CDR3 protein: CASSLKDVINSPLHF
CDR3 DNA: TGTGCCAGCAGTTTAAAGGACGTAATTAATTCACCCCTCCACTTT
V gene: TRBV6-5
D gene: NA
J gene: TRBJ1-6
clone size: NA

CDR3 protein: CASSFRDTYTEKLFF
CDR3 DNA: TGTGCCAGCAGCTTCCGGGACACCTACACCGAAAAACTGTTTTTT
V gene: TRBV11-2
D gene: NA
J gene: TRBJ1-4
clone size: NA

CDR3 protein: CASSLLPSGTSGRASQETQYF
CDR3 DNA: TGTGCCAGCAGCCTTTTACCCTCCGGGACTAGCGGGAGGGCCTCCCAAGAGACCCAGTACTTC
V gene: TRBV14
D gene: TRBD2
J gene: TRBJ2-5
clone size: NA

CDR3 protein: CASSPTKGQGGDQPQHF
CDR3 DNA: TGTGCCAGCTCACCGACCAAGGGACAGGGGGGGGATCAGCCCCAGCATTTT
V gene: TRBV18
D gene: TRBD1
J gene: TRBJ1-5
clone size: NA

CDR3 protein: CASSVRDRDTEAFF
CDR3 DNA: TGTGCCAGCAGCGTAAGGGACAGGGACACTGAAGCTTTCTTT
V gene: TRBV9
D gene: TRBD1
J gene: TRBJ1-1
clone size: few

CDR3 protein: CASMKGVANSPLHF
CDR3 DNA: TGTGCCAGTATGAAAGGGGTGGCTAATTCACCCCTCCACTTT
V gene: TRBV19
D gene: NA
J gene: TRBJ1-6
clone size: NA

CDR3 protein: CSVDSVAGEFKETQYF
CDR3 DNA: TGCAGCGTTGATTCGGTAGCGGGAGAGTTTAAAGAGACCCAGTACTTC
V gene: TRBV29-1
D gene: TRBD2
J gene: TRBJ2-5
clone size: NA

CDR3 protein: CASSPPEDTQYF
CDR3 DNA: TGTGCCAGCTCACCACCGGAAGATACGCAGTATTTT
V gene: TRBV18
D gene: NA
J gene: TRBJ2-3
clone size: NA

CDR3 protein: CASRWAGGTEAFF
CDR3 DNA: TGTGCCAGTCGCTGGGCGGGGGGCACTGAAGCTTTCTTT
V gene: TRBV19
D gene: NA
J gene: TRBJ1-1
clone size: NA

CDR3 protein: CASSIGRGDTIYF
CDR3 DNA: TGTGCCAGTAGTATCGGCAGGGGAGACACCATATATTTT
V gene: TRBV19
D gene: NA
J gene: TRBJ1-3
clone size: few

CDR3 protein: CASSEGPGLITDTQYF
CDR3 DNA: TGTGCCAGCAGCGAAGGCCCGGGACTAATCACAGATACGCAGTATTTT
V gene: TRBV9
D gene: TRBD2
J gene: TRBJ2-3
clone size: NA

CDR3 protein: CASSPNEGEQYF
CDR3 DNA: TGTGCCAGCAGCCCCAATGAGGGTGAGCAGTACTTC
V gene: TRBV9
D gene: NA
J gene: TRBJ2-7
clone size: NA

CDR3 protein: CASSTPVGRQGAEEQYF
CDR3 DNA: TGTGCCAGCAGCACCCCGGTGGGTAGGCAGGGGGCTGAAGAGCAGTACTTC
V gene: TRBV21-1
D gene: NA
J gene: TRBJ2-7
clone size: NA

CDR3 protein: CASSKVDEKLFF
CDR3 DNA: TGTGCCAGCAGCAAAGTCGACGAAAAACTGTTTTTT
V gene: TRBV21-1
D gene: NA
J gene: TRBJ1-4
clone size: once

CDR3 protein: CASSLGGTLIFYEQYF
CDR3 DNA: TGTGCCAGCAGCTTAGGAGGGACCCTTATCTTCTACGAGCAGTACTTC
V gene: TRBV7-8
D gene: NA
J gene: TRBJ2-7
clone size: NA

CDR3 protein: CASRMGEGQYYEQYF
CDR3 DNA: TGTGCCAGCCGAATGGGAGAAGGACAGTACTACGAGCAGTACTTC
V gene: TRBV28
D gene: NA
J gene: TRBJ2-7
clone size: NA

CDR3 protein: CASSFVIGQLNEKLFF
CDR3 DNA: TGTGCCAGCAGTTTTGTTATAGGACAACTTAATGAAAAACTGTTTTTT
V gene: TRBV28
D gene: NA
J gene: TRBJ1-4
clone size: NA

CDR3 protein: CASSPQGARDSPLHF
CDR3 DNA: TGTGCCAGCTCACCTCAGGGGGCGAGGGATTCACCCCTCCACTTT
V gene: TRBV18
D gene: TRBD1
J gene: TRBJ1-6
clone size: NA

CDR3 protein: CASSQFNRNYGYTF
CDR3 DNA: TGTGCCAGCAGCCAATTTAATCGGAACTATGGCTACACCTTC
V gene: TRBV14
D gene: NA
J gene: TRBJ1-2
clone size: NA

CDR3 protein: CASSQVGPKGGDGYTF
CDR3 DNA: TGTGCCAGCAGCCAAGTGGGGCCGAAGGGGGGCGATGGCTACACCTTC
V gene: TRBV3-1/TRBV3-2
D gene: NA
J gene: TRBJ1-2
clone size: NA

CDR3 protein: CASSETQTRQETQYF
CDR3 DNA: TGTGCCAGCAGTGAGACTCAAACTAGACAAGAGACCCAGTACTTC
V gene: TRBV25-1
D gene: NA
J gene: TRBJ2-5
clone size: NA

CDR3 protein: CASSLGGVNQPQHF
CDR3 DNA: TGTGCCAGCAGCTTAGGAGGAGTCAATCAGCCCCAGCATTTT
V gene: TRBV13
D gene: NA
J gene: TRBJ1-5
clone size: NA

CDR3 protein: CASSSGTTLRPLHF
CDR3 DNA: TGTGCCAGCAGCTCCGGGACCACCCTTAGGCCCCTCCACTTT
V gene: TRBV7-9
D gene: NA
J gene: TRBJ1-6
clone size: NA

CDR3 protein: CASRGRTSGRNEQYF
CDR3 DNA: TGTGCCAGCAGAGGCAGGACTAGCGGGAGGAACGAGCAGTACTTC
V gene: TRBV6-5
D gene: TRBD2
J gene: TRBJ2-7
clone size: NA

CDR3 protein: CASSPNPGVYEQYF
CDR3 DNA: TGTGCCAGCTCACCGAACCCTGGGGTCTACGAGCAGTACTTC
V gene: TRBV18
D gene: NA
J gene: TRBJ2-7
clone size: NA

CDR3 protein: CASSADRGYTF
CDR3 DNA: TGTGCCAGCAGCGCCGACCGTGGCTACACCTTC
V gene: TRBV5-4
D gene: NA
J gene: TRBJ1-2
clone size: NA

CDR3 protein: CAWRGAGARGGTEAFF
CDR3 DNA: TGTGCCTGGAGGGGCGCCGGAGCAAGGGGGGGCACTGAAGCTTTCTTT
V gene: TRBV30
D gene: NA
J gene: TRBJ1-1
clone size: NA

CDR3 protein: CASSLRARDYLSYEQYF
CDR3 DNA: TGTGCCAGCAGCTTAAGGGCCCGGGACTACCTCTCGTACGAGCAGTACTTC
V gene: TRBV7-2
D gene: TRBD2
J gene: TRBJ2-7
clone size: NA

CDR3 protein: CASGLVLQQGGINYGYTF
CDR3 DNA: TGTGCTAGTGGTTTGGTACTACAGCAGGGGGGGATAAACTATGGCTACACCTTC
V gene: TRBV12-5
D gene: TRBD1
J gene: TRBJ1-2
clone size: few

CDR3 protein: CASSLDRLLDTQYF
CDR3 DNA: TGTGCCAGCAGCTTAGACAGACTCCTGGATACGCAGTATTTT
V gene: TRBV7-9
D gene: NA
J gene: TRBJ2-3
clone size: few